This T cell receptor beta chain was retrieved from a study of CD8 T cells in Susac syndrome (dated by TCRdb to about 2019). Background for the entire study: Among the sequenced Susac syndrome patients, five or six had clinically active disease and 8 or 9 were in clinical remission. At the time of blood withdrawal, Susac syndrome patients were either therapy-naive, taking corticosteroids (with some also receiving IVIg), or on IVIg alone. Whether CD8+ T cell activation and differentiation in Susac syndrome was antigen driven was tested using repertoire sequencing. Clonality of the CD8+ T cell repertoire was compared between about a dozen healthy donors, approximately 14 Susac syndrome patients and roughly 16 multiple sclerosis patients.

Here is what the overall study found, with its caveats: The number of individuals in the TCR sequencing and HLA analysis was acknowledged as relatively small. Approximately 17 Susac-specific public clones were identified in the total CD8+ repertoire, and roughly five Susac-specific public clones were identified in the CD8+ TEMRA repertoire. CD8+ repertoires in Susac syndrome showed clonal expansion, which was highest in CD8+ TEMRA cells and was greater in clinically active patients than in remitting patients.

High-throughput TCR beta sequencing profiled peripheral blood CD8+ and CD4+ T cells from healthy donors, Susac syndrome patients and multiple sclerosis patients. Recently defined diagnostic criteria for definite or probable disease were met by the Susac syndrome patients. Bulk CD8+ and CD4+ T cells were purified by magnetic negative isolation, whereas CD8+ TEMRA cells were enriched by FACS. Blood was drawn into EDTA tubes, processed within 24 hours, and PBMCs were isolated by density gradient centrifugation. PBMCs intended for TCR sequencing were frozen in liquid nitrogen and were later thawed in a 37 degrees C water bath. The sorted or isolated CD4+, CD8+ and CD8+ TEMRA cells had a purity of 90% or higher. Via the germline V gene (reference sequence), CDR1 is DFQATT and CDR2 SNEGSKA. V was cut back by 6 bases and J by 3 bases, leaving a gap of 17 bases between them. The cysteine opens and the phenylalanine closes a CDR3 of 14 amino acids. Only the CDR3 DNA stays, 42 bases, in frame from base 1.

RNA was extracted using the RNeasy kit, and about 0.5 to 1 ug of the RNA was reverse transcribed with random hexamers. TCR beta CDR3 regions were amplified with the immunoSEQ multiplex PCR assay covering 54 Vbeta and 13 Jbeta segments. PCR amplification bias was corrected by using a synthetic template baseline for primer optimization and computational correction. The study's own analysis went as follows. Only productive sequences were kept, with reads annotated to V, D and J genes according to IMGT and analyzed in immunoSEQ Analyzer. Clonality was computed as one minus Shannon entropy normalized by log2 of the number of productive unique sequences. For each patient and control, public and private clones were evaluated among the 100 most prevalent clones. A clone was defined as Susac-specific if it was absent from the healthy and MS cohorts, from roughly 990 published viral clones and from other ImmuneACCESS disease sequences. TCRdb's own reprocessing of the public reads used fastp at Q25 and MiXCR and kept productive beta chains. Duplicate CDR3 protein sequences are folded into a single record with the most common DNA and genes. The V and J calls here are based on TCRdb, not the publication. The sample data list around 100,000 distinct CDR3 sequences, and approximately 95% of these were observed just once. In total, the top ten clones hold 0.3% of the sample.

Worth noting for this clonotype: No antigen is known for it. The record has no base qualities; no much larger clone is one base away.

Sequencing was carried out using CD8+ T cells from PBMCs. The receptor's source is a human donor with Susac syndrome. The chain is made from TRBV20-1 and TRBJ2-5; the D gene is perhaps TRBD1 or TRBD2, as each covers 6 bases. The DNA is TGCAGTGCATCCGACTGGGGGGCCGAAGAGACCCAGTACTTC. Its protein reads: CSASDWGAEETQYF.